This is a list of T cell receptor beta chains from one sample in a study of control samples from healthy donors and cancer patients. Clones were read by immunoSEQ multiplex PCR, and TCRdb kept only the in-frame ones, dropping some. The data contain 150,000 to 200,000 clones, more than 90% of them singletons. The sequencing input was blood. These receptors were taken from a man in his thirties or forties in good health. CDR3s include the opening cysteine and the closing phenylalanine or tryptophan. Each record gives: J gene, clone size, D gene, V gene, CDR3 length, CDR3 protein, CDR3 DNA. D genes are given only for firm matches. Expanded clones get a size class; other rows say once, few or many, or leave the size out.

TRBJ2-2 | - | - | TRBV5-6 | 15 | CASTLGGGGTGELFF | TGTGCCAGCACCCTGGGGGGCGGAGGGACCGGGGAGCTGTTTTTT
TRBJ1-2 | - | - | TRBV4-1 | 15 | CASSRGLDRIYGYTF | TGCGCCAGCAGCCGAGGGCTGGACAGAATCTATGGCTACACCTTC
TRBJ2-5 | once | TRBD2 | TRBV5-1 | 13 | CASSPGGAETQYF | TGCGCCAGCAGCCCGGGGGGGGCAGAGACCCAGTACTTC
TRBJ1-6 | - | TRBD1 | TRBV28 | 16 | CASTARDRLGGSPLHF | TGTGCCAGCACGGCACGGGACAGGCTCGGGGGTTCACCCCTCCACTTT
TRBJ2-1 | - | TRBD2 | TRBV3-1/TRBV3-2 | 15 | CASSLRGGAANEQFF | TGTGCCAGCAGCCTCCGGGGGGGCGCGGCCAATGAGCAGTTCTTC
TRBJ2-5 | - | - | TRBV7-9 | 11 | CASSQEETQYF | TGTGCCAGCAGCCAGGAAGAGACCCAGTACTTC
TRBJ1-6 | few | - | TRBV5-1 | 18 | CASSENWGRSSYNSPLHF | TGCGCCAGCAGCGAAAATTGGGGACGAAGCTCCTATAATTCACCCCTCCACTTT
TRBJ2-7 | - | TRBD2 | TRBV7-2 | 16 | CASSLARSGGSYEQYF | TGTGCCAGCAGCTTAGCACGCAGCGGGGGGTCCTACGAGCAGTACTTC
TRBJ1-1 | - | - | TRBV10-1 | 16 | CASSESSYPSGTEAFF | TGCGCCAGCAGTGAGTCTAGTTACCCAAGTGGCACTGAAGCTTTCTTT
TRBJ2-2 | - | - | TRBV7-7 | 15 | CASSLDNQNTGELFF | TGTGCCAGCAGCTTAGACAACCAGAACACCGGGGAGCTGTTTTTT
TRBJ1-1 | - | - | TRBV6-6 | 14 | CASSVLTGNTEAFF | TGTGCCAGCAGTGTCCTAACTGGGAACACTGAAGCTTTCTTT
TRBJ1-5 | - | - | TRBV4-1 | 14 | CASSLQVNNQPQHF | TGCGCCAGCAGCCTACAGGTCAACAATCAGCCCCAGCATTTT
TRBJ2-7 | - | TRBD1 | TRBV24-1 | 14 | CATSDLETGNEQYF | TGTGCCACCAGTGATTTGGAGACAGGGAACGAGCAGTACTTC
TRBJ1-4 | - | - | TRBV11-2 | 12 | CASSHNGEKLFF | TGTGCCAGCAGCCATAATGGGGAAAAACTGTTTTTT
TRBJ1-1 | - | - | TRBV7-6 | 15 | CASSSLGGLNTEAFF | TGTGCCAGCAGTTCCCTGGGCGGTTTGAACACTGAAGCTTTCTTT
TRBJ1-2 | - | TRBD1 | TRBV19 | 17 | CASSTRTGPSTNYGYTF | TGTGCCAGTAGTACCCGGACAGGCCCTTCTACGAACTATGGCTACACCTTC
TRBJ1-5 | - | - | TRBV7-9 | 15 | CASSLGQRGNQPQHF | TGTGCCAGCAGCTTGGGGCAGCGCGGTAATCAGCCCCAGCATTTT
TRBJ2-7 | - | - | TRBV18 | 16 | CASSPPGKGSSYEQYF | TGTGCCAGCTCACCACCGGGCAAAGGGAGCTCCTACGAGCAGTACTTC
TRBJ1-2 | - | - | TRBV24-1 | 12 | CATSDRGYGYTF | TGTGCCACCAGTGACAGGGGCTATGGCTACACCTTC
TRBJ1-4 | - | TRBD1 | TRBV2 | 15 | CASSQRGTDNEKLFF | TGTGCCAGCAGCCAACGCGGGACAGATAATGAAAAACTGTTTTTT
TRBJ2-5 | - | - | TRBV6-5 | 13 | CASSRRARGTQYF | TGTGCCAGCAGTCGTAGGGCCCGCGGGACCCAGTACTTC
TRBJ1-1 | - | - | TRBV27 | 13 | CASSLFGGTEAFF | TGTGCCAGCAGTTTATTTGGGGGAACTGAAGCTTTCTTT
TRBJ1-5 | - | - | TRBV6-5 | 13 | CASSYGLNQPQHF | TGTGCCAGCAGTTACGGTTTGAATCAGCCCCAGCATTTT
TRBJ2-7 | - | - | TRBV30 | 12 | CAWKGDIYEQYF | TGTGCCTGGAAAGGGGACATCTACGAGCAGTACTTC
TRBJ2-1 | - | - | TRBV5-1 | 13 | CASSITGYNEQFF | TGCGCCAGCAGCATCACAGGTTACAATGAGCAGTTCTTC
TRBJ1-2 | - | - | TRBV3-1/TRBV3-2 | 16 | CASSRHSTVSNYGYTF | TGTGCCAGCAGCCGCCACTCGACAGTTTCTAACTATGGCTACACCTTC
TRBJ1-5 | - | - | TRBV29-1 | 13 | CSVVNGYNQPQHF | TGCAGCGTTGTGAACGGGTACAATCAGCCCCAGCATTTT
TRBJ1-2 | - | - | TRBV27 | 13 | CASSPGRRYGYTF | TGTGCCAGCAGTCCCGGCAGGCGCTATGGCTACACCTTC
TRBJ2-1 | - | TRBD2 | TRBV9 | 16 | CASSGRLAGAYNEQFF | TGTGCCAGCAGCGGGCGACTAGCGGGGGCCTACAATGAGCAGTTCTTC
TRBJ1-3 | - | - | TRBV5-1 | 16 | CASSLVGQASGNTIYF | TGCGCCAGCAGCTTGGTCGGGCAGGCCTCTGGAAACACCATATATTTT
TRBJ1-1 | - | - | TRBV30 | 13 | CAWSDSLDTEAFF | TGTGCCTGGAGTGACAGTTTGGACACTGAAGCTTTCTTT
TRBJ1-3 | - | - | TRBV5-1 | 14 | CATKEIDGGNTIYF | TGCGCCACCAAAGAAATTGACGGGGGAAACACCATATATTTT
TRBJ2-7 | - | TRBD1 | TRBV5-6 | 14 | CASSEAGGVDEQYF | TGTGCCAGCAGCGAGGCAGGGGGAGTGGACGAGCAGTACTTC
TRBJ1-1 | - | - | TRBV28 | 12 | CASKSAITEAFF | TGTGCCAGCAAGTCAGCGATCACTGAAGCTTTCTTT
TRBJ2-1 | - | TRBD1 | TRBV11-2 | 15 | CASSLDPGGYNEQFF | TGTGCCAGCAGCTTAGATCCAGGGGGATACAATGAGCAGTTCTTC
TRBJ2-4 | - | TRBD1 | TRBV2 | 15 | CASLGQGFGKNIQYF | TGTGCCAGCCTTGGACAGGGGTTTGGCAAAAACATTCAGTACTTC
TRBJ2-7 | - | - | TRBV12-5 | 13 | CASGLVGVYEQYF | TGTGCTAGTGGTTTGGTTGGGGTCTACGAGCAGTACTTC
TRBJ1-3 | - | TRBD1 | TRBV23-1 | 16 | CASSQSDRGGGNTIYF | TGCGCCAGCAGTCAATCTGACAGGGGTGGGGGAAACACCATATATTTT
TRBJ1-2 | - | - | TRBV6-5 | 14 | CASSSQTASYGYTF | TGTGCCAGCAGTTCCCAGACAGCCTCCTATGGCTACACCTTC
TRBJ2-3 | - | TRBD1 | TRBV27 | 16 | CASSSTGTGGTDTQYF | TGTGCCAGCAGTTCAACCGGGACAGGGGGCACAGATACGCAGTATTTT
TRBJ1-2 | - | - | TRBV14 | 14 | CASSSTGAYYGYTF | TGTGCCAGCAGCTCAACCGGGGCCTACTATGGCTACACCTTC
TRBJ2-7 | once | - | TRBV5-5 | 11 | CATDRTYEQYF | TGTGCCACAGACCGAACCTACGAGCAGTACTTC
TRBJ1-4 | - | TRBD1 | TRBV19 | 16 | CASKGGGGPSNEKLFF | TGTGCCAGTAAAGGGGGCGGAGGTCCTTCAAATGAAAAACTGTTTTTT
TRBJ1-3 | - | - | TRBV30 | 14 | CAWSRLGGGNTIYF | TGTGCCTGGAGCCGATTAGGTGGGGGAAACACCATATATTTT
TRBJ1-5 | - | - | TRBV28 | 14 | CASRGGIGNQPQHF | TGTGCCAGCCGTGGGGGAATTGGCAATCAGCCCCAGCATTTT
TRBJ1-2 | once | - | TRBV7-2 | 13 | CASSLYSGAGYTF | TGTGCCAGCAGCTTATATTCAGGGGCTGGCTACACCTTC
TRBJ1-1 | - | TRBD1 | TRBV10-1 | 14 | CASLGQGEDTEAFF | TGCGCCAGCCTCGGACAGGGAGAGGACACTGAAGCTTTCTTT
TRBJ1-5 | few | - | TRBV10-2 | 14 | CASSEGLGNQPQHF | TGCGCCAGCAGTGAGGGGTTGGGTAATCAGCCCCAGCATTTT
TRBJ2-2 | - | TRBD2 | TRBV19 | 18 | CASSRFPGLAGGTGELFF | TGTGCCAGTAGTAGATTTCCGGGACTAGCGGGAGGGACCGGGGAGCTGTTTTTT
TRBJ1-1 | once | - | TRBV6-5 | 15 | CASSYPGGGGLEAFF | TGTGCCAGCAGTTACCCCGGAGGGGGTGGCCTCGAAGCTTTCTTT
TRBJ1-3 | - | TRBD1 | TRBV27 | 18 | CASSEPGQGFYSGNTIYF | TGTGCCAGCAGTGAACCGGGACAGGGTTTCTACTCTGGAAACACCATATATTTT
TRBJ2-2 | once | - | TRBV10-2 | 12 | CASRGLTGELFF | TGCGCCAGCAGGGGACTGACCGGGGAGCTGTTTTTT
TRBJ2-1 | - | - | TRBV5-4 | 12 | CASSFGYNEQFF | TGTGCCAGCAGCTTTGGGTACAATGAGCAGTTCTTC
TRBJ2-1 | - | - | TRBV20-1 | 13 | CSASRPGPNEQFF | TGCAGTGCTAGTAGGCCCGGCCCCAATGAGCAGTTCTTC
TRBJ2-1 | once | TRBD2 | TRBV5-1 | 16 | CASSPGLAGPWEEQFF | TGCGCCAGCAGCCCCGGACTAGCGGGGCCTTGGGAGGAGCAGTTCTTC
TRBJ2-7 | - | - | TRBV6-4 | 15 | CASSAQPGPAGEQYF | TGTGCCAGCAGTGCGCAACCGGGACCCGCGGGGGAGCAGTACTTC
TRBJ1-5 | - | TRBD1 | TRBV7-9 | 14 | CASSLETGNQPQHF | TGTGCCAGCTCCCTGGAGACAGGGAATCAGCCCCAGCATTTT
TRBJ1-2 | - | - | TRBV30 | 12 | CAWSARRGGYTF | TGTGCCTGGAGCGCCAGGAGGGGCGGCTACACCTTC
TRBJ1-1 | - | - | TRBV7-3 | 15 | CASSATGGLNTEAFF | TGTGCCAGCAGCGCCACGGGGGGCCTGAACACTGAAGCTTTCTTT
TRBJ2-5 | - | - | TRBV4-2 | 12 | CASSQAGETQYF | TGTGCCAGCAGCCAAGCAGGAGAGACCCAGTACTTC